Listed below are T cell receptor beta chains from one sample, sequenced in a study of Tregs in tolerant kidney transplant recipients. Data came from immunoSEQ multiplex PCR; TCRdb stores just in-frame clones and leaves some out. Of 90,000 to 150,000 clones in the sample, roughly 93% were seen once. Sequencing was performed on CD4+ T cells from blood. These receptors came from a human donor in good health. Each CDR3 is given with its conserved first and last residue. A D gene is named only where the DNA matches it firmly. Clone size appears in some rows only: once, few, many, or a class for an expanded clone.

CDR3 protein	clone size	D gene	V gene	J gene
CASSLYGTSGSGADTQYF	NA	TRBD2	TRBV5-1	TRBJ2-3
CASSRAVSTDTQYF	NA	NA	TRBV19	TRBJ2-3
CASSDQNTEAFF	NA	NA	TRBV10-2	TRBJ1-1
CASRPGLAGEGDTQYF	NA	TRBD2	TRBV5-4	TRBJ2-3
CASSFINQPQHF	NA	NA	TRBV7-9	TRBJ1-5
CSVGQGTQPQHF	NA	NA	TRBV29-1	TRBJ1-5
CASSPWTGKNEQYF	NA	TRBD1	TRBV27	TRBJ2-7
CASSLLGQLSSGNTIYF	NA	TRBD1	TRBV5-5	TRBJ1-3
CASSLAPRGPSYGYTF	NA	TRBD1	TRBV7-9	TRBJ1-2
CASSLVGGTGELFF	once	NA	TRBV7-8	TRBJ2-2
CASSLAAWSSYNEQFF	NA	NA	TRBV5-1	TRBJ2-1
CASSSPRGSNEKLFF	NA	NA	TRBV5-1	TRBJ1-4
CASSVSTGNQQFF	NA	NA	TRBV5-1	TRBJ2-1
CASSDAITTSGDGDTQYF	NA	TRBD2	TRBV4-2	TRBJ2-3
CASSRGLAGVNEQFF	NA	TRBD2	TRBV4-1	TRBJ2-1
CASSAWTGVGNTIYF	NA	TRBD1	TRBV9	TRBJ1-3
CASSLGSGGAEKLFF	NA	NA	TRBV7-2	TRBJ1-4
CASSYSQTGTGNTIYF	NA	TRBD1	TRBV6-5	TRBJ1-3
CASSLASMGAGELFF	NA	NA	TRBV5-5	TRBJ2-2
CASGLDRTGQNTQYF	NA	TRBD1	TRBV12-5	TRBJ2-3
CASSVDVRDYGYTF	NA	NA	TRBV9	TRBJ1-2
CASSLAGGPREKLFF	NA	NA	TRBV5-6	TRBJ1-4
CASSERRHNSPLHF	NA	NA	TRBV2	TRBJ1-6
CASSLRPRSSDTQYF	NA	NA	TRBV27	TRBJ2-3
CASRLGGQLLYNEQFF	NA	NA	TRBV7-9	TRBJ2-1
CASSLDRQGARVGYTF	NA	TRBD1	TRBV7-2	TRBJ1-2
CASSETGLDGYTF	NA	NA	TRBV2	TRBJ1-2
CASSDGGSTDTQYF	NA	NA	TRBV10-1	TRBJ2-3
CSGASGAEQYF	NA	NA	TRBV20-1	TRBJ2-7
CAWSVGPGGMNTEAFF	once	NA	TRBV30	TRBJ1-1
CASSTRTAGETQYF	NA	NA	TRBV18	TRBJ2-5
CASSIDLGLQETQYF	NA	NA	TRBV19	TRBJ2-5
CASSRPTGSNYGYTF	NA	TRBD1	TRBV4-1	TRBJ1-2
CASSLSTGMLEAFF	NA	NA	TRBV11-2	TRBJ1-1
CASSLDLVGGLVSPLHF	few	NA	TRBV7-8	TRBJ1-6
CTSSLVQGNPISNTEAFF	NA	NA	TRBV1	TRBJ1-1
CASSAPTASNQPQHF	few	NA	TRBV6-1	TRBJ1-5
CASSQLAGGPKNIQYF	NA	TRBD2	TRBV4-1	TRBJ2-4
CASSLQDVNYGYTF	NA	NA	TRBV4-1	TRBJ1-2
CSSPGGTTDTQYF	NA	NA	TRBV29-1	TRBJ2-3
CASSGRDGYEGGYTF	NA	NA	TRBV5-4	TRBJ1-2
CASSVGTGEPKNIQYF	NA	NA	TRBV7-9	TRBJ2-4
CAWSQRGGHLTQFF	NA	NA	TRBV30	TRBJ2-1
CTSSQDPAGSTDTQYF	NA	NA	TRBV1	TRBJ2-3
CASSFSWGINEKLFF	NA	NA	TRBV7-8	TRBJ1-4
CASRKGQASNEQFF	NA	TRBD1	TRBV5-1	TRBJ2-1
CASSRTGISTDTQYF	NA	NA	TRBV5-6	TRBJ2-3
CSVVGGLTDTQYF	NA	NA	TRBV29-1	TRBJ2-3
CASSYLGAGELFF	NA	NA	TRBV6-6	TRBJ2-2
CASSLGIGGTGELFF	NA	NA	TRBV7-2	TRBJ2-2
CASSLDRYNSPLHF	NA	NA	TRBV2	TRBJ1-6
CAWSVGGTAKNIQYF	NA	NA	TRBV30	TRBJ2-4
CASSSGTGNQPQHF	once	TRBD1	TRBV27	TRBJ1-5
CASSRDRATNEKLFF	once	TRBD1	TRBV2	TRBJ1-4